Below, 20 T cell receptor beta chains from the same sample are listed, as sequenced in a study of T cell responses to AZD1222 COVID-19 vaccine. Generated by immunoSEQ multiplex PCR, the TCRdb table keeps only in-frame clones and is missing some. The data show approximately 190,000 clones, with approximately 91% seen just once and 0.95% to 1% held by the top ten. The starting material was peripheral blood, obtained on day 0 of AZD1222 vaccination. Receptors were obtained from an adult in good health.

The V call is TRBV28, the J call TRBJ2-7, with D possibly TRBD1 on 7 matching bases. CDR3 length: 16 amino acids. V lost 2 bases to trimming and J lost 2 bases, with 16 bases between them. The germline gives CDR1 MDHEN, CDR2 SYDVKM. The CDR3 coding sequence is TGTGCCAGCAGTTTAAACTTACAGGGGAGGACCTACGAGCAGTACTTC. As protein: CASSLNLQGRTYEQYF.

This clone was found a few times. J is TRBJ2-6 and V is TRBV2, with TRBD2 matching 11 bases. CDR1 is SNHLY, CDR2 FYNNEI, per germline. The ends lost 5 bases at V and 2 bases at J; junction bases unmatched: 5. This CDR3 is built from 17 residues. CDR3 DNA sequence: TGTGCCAGCAGTTTCTTAGCGGGAGGGCCTGGGGCCAACGTCCTGACTTTC. Amino acids: CASSFLAGGPGANVLTF.

The chain uses TRBV7-8 and TRBJ2-7; D uncertain. The V gene lost 5 bases and the J gene lost 1 base, with 9 bases spanning the gap. In germline, CDR1 is SGHVS, CDR2 FQNEAQ. The CDR3 runs to 13 residues. The CDR3 DNA follows: TGTGCCAGCAGCCGTACAGCTTCCTACGAGCAGTACTTC. Its protein product is CASSRTASYEQYF. Full variable domain (outside the CDR3, taken from reference TRBV7-8 and TRBJ2-7): GAGVSQSPRYKVAKRGQDVALRCDPISGHVSLFWYQQALGQGPEFLTYFQNEAQLDKSGLPSDRFFAERPEGSVSTLKIQRTQQEDSAVYLCASSRTASYEQYFGPGTRLTVT.

The rearrangement joins TRBV10-3 to TRBJ2-1; the match to TRBD2 covers 11 bases. The J segment lost 0 bases and the V segment lost 10 bases, leaving 14 bases of the junction unmatched. The CDR3 totals 18 residues. Germline-derived CDR1 and CDR2 are ENHRY and SYGVKD. CDR3 DNA: TGTGCCACCCACTCGCTAGCGGGGGGCCAGGGCTCCTACAATGAGCAGTTCTTC. Its translation is CATHSLAGGQGSYNEQFF.

The chain has TRBV6-5 and TRBJ2-5; the D is unclear. CDR3 length: 14 amino acids. The germline gives CDR1 MNHEY, CDR2 SVGAGI. Trimming removed 0 bases from V and 7 bases from J, with 12 bases in between. DNA of the CDR3: TGTGCCAGCAGTTACTCGGGCAGGAGTGGGACCCAGTACTTC. Its protein product is CASSYSGRSGTQYF.

CDR3 region: CASSLVLGQGSANEKLFF. CDR3 nucleotide sequence: TGCGCCAGCAGCTTGGTTTTGGGACAGGGGTCGGCTAATGAAAAACTGTTTTTT. The chain carries TRBV5-1 and TRBJ1-4; TRBD1 agrees at 10 bases. The CDR3 is 18 amino acids. After removal of 0 bases from V and 3 bases from J, the junction contained 8 bases not matched to a gene. Germline CDR1 SGHRS, CDR2 YFSETQ.

This clone has more than one count but fewer than ten. The DNA of the CDR3 is TGTGCCAGCAGTTTATCGCTCCTATTTGGATTTAATTCACCCCTCCACTTT. Translation: CASSLSLLFGFNSPLHF. The chain has TRBV27 and TRBJ1-6, with D hard to call. CDR3 size: 17 residues. CDR1 is MNHEY, CDR2 SMNVEV, per germline (reference sequence). V was shortened by 0 bases and J by 6 bases, with 15 bases between the two germline ends.

The V gene is TRBV12-3 or TRBV12-4, the J gene TRBJ2-3; unclear D gene. CDR3 length: 11 residues. The germline V and J ends were trimmed by 5 bases and 8 bases, with 8 bases remaining between them. CDR3 sequence: CASSQPGTQYF. CDR3 nucleotide sequence: TGTGCCAGCAGTCAACCGGGTACGCAGTATTTT.

The V call is TRBV28, the J call TRBJ2-3; 9 bases line up with TRBD2. Per the germline V gene, CDR1 is MDHEN and CDR2 is SYDVKM. V gave up 6 bases and J gave up 1 base; unmatched junction bases: 14. This CDR3 contains 18 residues. The CDR3 protein is CASSPLGGLAGRTDTQYF. CDR3 nucleotide sequence: TGTGCCAGCAGCCCCCTGGGTGGTCTAGCGGGACGCACAGATACGCAGTATTTT.

The chain is built from TRBV19 and TRBJ1-5; no clear D gene. The CDR3 contains 13 residues. Between the trimmed V and J ends, which lost 5 bases and 6 bases, there was a span of 11 bases. Germline assignment: CDR1 LNHDA and CDR2 SQIVND (reference sequence). The CDR3 DNA is TGTGCCAGTAGTCAAAGTCGGGGTCAGCCCCAGCATTTT. Encoded protein: CASSQSRGQPQHF.

This clone was seen only once. The chain employs TRBV6-5 and TRBJ2-3; tentative D call: TRBD1 (6 bases). This CDR3 comprises 14 residues. Germline V gives CDR1 MNHEY, CDR2 SVGAGI. Trimming left V 7 bases short and J 4 bases short, with 15 bases between. The CDR3 is CASTKPGVSDTQYF. Here the CDR3 DNA reads TGTGCCAGCACCAAGCCAGGGGTTTCAGATACGCAGTATTTT.

The chain recombines TRBV11-3 with TRBJ1-3; a possible D gene is TRBD1 (6 bases). Deletions cut 1 base from V and 4 bases from J, with 17 bases between. The germline gives CDR1 SGHNT, CDR2 YENEEA. There are 17 residues in the CDR3. In DNA, the CDR3 is TGTGCCAGCAGCTTAGTCAGGGATACAGGGACGGGAAACACCATATATTTT. Amino acids: CASSLVRDTGTGNTIYF.

The chain recombines TRBV9 with TRBJ2-7; D perhaps matches TRBD1 (7 bases). Trimming pared 7 bases from V and 5 bases from J, leaving 13 bases between. CDR1 SGDLS and CDR2 YYNGEE come from the germline V gene. The CDR3 covers 12 residues. CDR3 in amino acids: CASRCRGDEQYF. In DNA form, the CDR3 reads TGTGCCAGCCGGTGCAGGGGGGACGAGCAGTACTTC.

V is TRBV6-2 or TRBV6-3 and J is TRBJ1-5, with D perhaps TRBD1 (5 bases). CDR3 size: 15 residues. CDR1 is MNHEY and CDR2 is SVGEGT in the germline V gene. Trimming stripped 2 bases from V and 2 bases from J, with 10 bases between. CDR3 protein: CASSYRGGGNQPQHF. CDR3 coding DNA: TGTGCCAGCAGTTACCGCGGGGGGGGCAATCAGCCCCAGCATTTT.

The chain employs TRBV3-1 (or the pseudogene TRBV3-2) and TRBJ2-5; TRBD1 matches 9 bases. Germline V gene sequence: CDR1 LGHDT, CDR2 YNNKEL (reference sequence). The CDR3 spans 16 residues. Germline trimming cut 1 base from V and 5 bases from J; bases unmatched to any gene: 8. This CDR3 reads CASSQVGDRVRETQYF. The CDR3 DNA follows: TGTGCCAGCAGCCAAGTGGGGGACAGGGTGAGGGAGACCCAGTACTTC.

This clone was seen only once. The V and J genes are TRBV28 and TRBJ1-3, with a possible D match to TRBD1 (6 bases). The ends were cut back, 6 bases at V and 0 bases at J, with 9 bases in the middle. CDR3 length: 14 amino acids. Germline V gene lookup returns CDR1 MDHEN and CDR2 SYDVKM. CDR3 region: CASRDSRSGNTIYF. The CDR3 DNA reads as TGTGCCAGCAGGGACAGTCGCTCTGGAAACACCATATATTTT.

CDR3 coding DNA: TGTGCCAGCAGCCAAGATGTCGCAGGGGGCACGACACCCCAGCATTTT. As protein: CASSQDVAGGTTPQHF. The genes are TRBV4-2 and TRBJ1-5, with TRBD1 matching over 8 bases. Germline V gene lookup returns CDR1 LGHNA and CDR2 YNFKEQ. V gave up 0 bases and J gave up 10 bases; unmatched junction bases: 11. The CDR3 loop spans 16 amino acids.

The chain is built from TRBV29-1 and TRBJ2-3, with 9 positions matching TRBD1. J lost 2 bases, V lost 6 bases, and 9 bases had no gene match. The germline gives CDR1 SQVTM, CDR2 ANQGSEA. The length of the CDR3 is 15 residues. CDR3 residues: CSVSDRGGFTDTQYF. DNA for the CDR3: TGCAGCGTCTCGGACAGGGGTGGGTTCACAGATACGCAGTATTTT.

J is TRBJ2-3 and V is TRBV2; 7 bases fit TRBD1. Germline values: CDR1 SNHLY, CDR2 FYNNEI. The CDR3 spans 16 residues. The J segment lost 2 bases and the V segment lost 4 bases, leaving 9 bases of the junction unmatched. This chain's CDR3 is CASSAGTGASTDTQYF. DNA for the CDR3: TGTGCCAGCAGTGCAGGAACAGGGGCCTCCACAGATACGCAGTATTTT.

This rearrangement joins TRBV3-1 (or the pseudogene TRBV3-2) to TRBJ1-6; no firm D call. The germline CDR1 and CDR2 sequences are LGHDT and YNNKEL (reference sequence). CDR3 length equals 12 residues. Trimming pared 4 bases from V and 6 bases from J, leaving 4 bases between. As DNA, the CDR3 is TGTGCCAGCAGCCGGACTAATTCACCCCTCCACTTT. It codes for CASSRTNSPLHF.